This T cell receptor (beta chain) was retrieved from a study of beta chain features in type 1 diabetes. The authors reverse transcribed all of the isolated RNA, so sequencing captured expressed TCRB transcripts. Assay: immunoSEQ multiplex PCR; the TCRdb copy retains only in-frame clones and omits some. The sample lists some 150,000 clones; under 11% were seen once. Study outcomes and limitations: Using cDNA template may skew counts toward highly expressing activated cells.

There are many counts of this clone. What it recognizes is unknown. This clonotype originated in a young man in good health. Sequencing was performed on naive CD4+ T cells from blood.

CDR3: CASSLAQLISGANVLTF. CDR3 coding DNA: TGTGCCAGCAGTTTAGCACAGTTAATCTCTGGGGCCAACGTCCTGACTTTC. The chain recombines TRBV28 with TRBJ2-6; D is unclear. Germline V lookup: CDR1 MDHEN, CDR2 SYDVKM. The germline V and J ends were trimmed by 2 bases and 0 bases, with 11 bases remaining between them. The CDR3 contains 17 residues. The full variable domain, completed using reference TRBV28 and TRBJ2-6, is DVKVTQSSRYLVKRTGEKVFLECVQDMDHENMFWYRQDPGLGLRLIYFSYDVKMKEKGDIPEGYSVSREKKERFSLILESASTNQTSMYLCASSLAQLISGANVLTFGAGSRLTVL.